A selection of T cell receptor beta chains follows, all from one sample in a study of T cell changes during pregnancy in multiple sclerosis. Here immunoSEQ multiplex PCR was the method, and the copy in TCRdb shows in-frame clones only, minus some. The sample carries 55,000 to 70,000 clones, about 92% recorded once. The source material was peripheral blood, sampled after pregnancy. The receptors stem from a female donor with multiple sclerosis, enrolled in a pregnancy study. CDR3s include the opening cysteine and the closing phenylalanine or tryptophan. The D gene is left open where the match is weak. The size entry is marked missing in some rows and otherwise reads once, few, many or a size class.

J | D | V | size | CDR3 | DNA
TRBJ2-7 | TRBD1 | TRBV18 | . | CASSLTGVHEQYF | TGTGCCAGCTCACTCACAGGGGTACACGAGCAGTACTTC
TRBJ2-3 | . | TRBV20-1 | . | CSARRDTQYF | TGCAGTGCTAGGCGAGATACGCAGTATTTT
TRBJ2-3 | . | TRBV7-9 | . | CASSLANADTQYF | TGTGCCAGCAGCTTAGCGAACGCGGATACGCAGTATTTT
TRBJ1-4 | . | TRBV18 | . | CASSPLSGGNNEKLFF | TGTGCCAGCTCACCACTATCCGGGGGGAATAATGAAAAACTGTTTTTT
TRBJ2-1 | . | TRBV11-2 | . | CASSVGTRSSYNEQFF | TGTGCCAGCAGCGTGGGTACTCGGAGTTCGTACAATGAGCAGTTCTTC
TRBJ2-7 | . | TRBV6-6 | . | CASSQAGRGRYEQYF | TGTGCCAGCAGCCAGGCTGGCAGGGGAAGGTACGAGCAGTACTTC
TRBJ2-5 | TRBD2 | TRBV7-3 | . | CASSLAGAVQETQYF | TGTGCCAGCAGCTTAGCGGGAGCTGTACAAGAGACCCAGTACTTC
TRBJ2-7 | TRBD1 | TRBV29-1 | . | CSVLSGTGVYEQYF | TGCAGCGTTCTATCCGGGACAGGAGTCTACGAGCAGTACTTC
TRBJ2-3 | . | TRBV14 | . | CASSQYRVSDTQYF | TGTGCCAGCAGCCAATACAGGGTTTCGGATACGCAGTATTTT
TRBJ1-5 | . | TRBV4-1 | . | CASSPSTGSNQPQHF | TGCGCCAGCAGCCCATCGACAGGTAGCAATCAGCCCCAGCATTTT
TRBJ2-5 | TRBD2 | TRBV4-2 | once | CASSQRGGGQQETQYF | TGTGCCAGCAGCCAACGAGGCGGGGGGCAACAAGAGACCCAGTACTTC
TRBJ2-2 | . | TRBV6-6 | . | CASSYSIRGSTGELFF | TGTGCCAGCAGTTACTCGATTAGGGGAAGCACCGGGGAGCTGTTTTTT
TRBJ2-3 | . | TRBV29-1 | . | CSVEGIATDTQYF | TGCAGCGTTGAAGGCATAGCGACAGATACGCAGTATTTT
TRBJ2-1 | TRBD2 | TRBV7-3 | . | CASSSSGRAHNEQFF | TGTGCCAGCAGCAGCAGCGGGAGGGCCCACAATGAGCAGTTCTTC
TRBJ2-3 | TRBD1 | TRBV5-4 | . | CASSRGQGRADTQYF | TGTGCCAGCAGCCGCGGACAGGGACGCGCTGATACGCAGTATTTT
TRBJ1-4 | . | TRBV21-1 | . | CASSKRGSNEKLFF | TGTGCCAGCAGCAAGCGGGGAAGTAATGAAAAACTGTTTTTT
TRBJ2-2 | TRBD1 | TRBV7-9 | . | CASSLGTGGSNTGELFF | TGTGCCAGCAGCTTAGGGACAGGGGGTTCGAACACCGGGGAGCTGTTTTTT
TRBJ2-2 | TRBD2 | TRBV5-1 | . | CASSSSGRGTGELFF | TGCGCCAGCAGCTCTAGCGGGAGAGGCACCGGGGAGCTGTTTTTT
TRBJ2-5 | TRBD2 | TRBV5-6 | . | CASSLAGAGDPTETQYF | TGTGCCAGCAGCTTGGCCGGTGCGGGAGATCCGACAGAGACCCAGTACTTC
TRBJ2-7 | TRBD1 | TRBV5-1 | . | CASSLGQGLEQYF | TGCGCCAGCAGCCTCGGACAGGGCCTCGAGCAGTACTTC
TRBJ2-3 | . | TRBV5-1 | . | CASRSLTGLSQDTQYF | TGCGCCAGCAGATCCCTAACAGGGCTTTCACAGGATACGCAGTATTTT
TRBJ1-1 | . | TRBV5-1 | . | CASSLITGWTTEAFF | TGCGCCAGCAGCTTAATTACAGGGTGGACCACTGAAGCTTTCTTT
TRBJ1-2 | . | TRBV30 | . | CAWRAGRSYGYTF | TGTGCCTGGAGAGCAGGGCGTAGCTATGGCTACACCTTC
TRBJ1-4 | . | TRBV18 | . | CASSLRQATNEKLFF | TGTGCCAGCTCACTCCGACAGGCAACTAATGAAAAACTGTTTTTT
TRBJ2-5 | . | TRBV18 | . | CASSPGLGETQYF | TGTGCCAGCTCACCAGGACTCGGCGAGACCCAGTACTTC
TRBJ1-3 | . | TRBV7-9 | . | CASSDQGVLGNTIYF | TGTGCCAGCAGCGATCAGGGCGTTCTAGGAAACACCATATATTTT
TRBJ2-1 | TRBD2 | TRBV5-1 | . | CASSVSWGGSYNEQFF | TGCGCCAGCAGCGTTAGCTGGGGGGGCTCCTACAATGAGCAGTTCTTC
TRBJ2-1 | . | TRBV5-1 | . | CASTGKGEGRGGDEQFF | TGCGCCAGCACGGGGAAGGGGGAGGGCCGGGGTGGTGATGAGCAGTTCTTC
TRBJ2-3 | TRBD2 | TRBV28 | . | CASGGSSTDTQYF | TGTGCCAGCGGCGGGAGTAGTACAGATACGCAGTATTTT
TRBJ2-1 | . | TRBV4-3 | once | CASSQTGTYNEQFF | TGCGCCAGCAGCCAGACTGGTACCTACAATGAGCAGTTCTTC
TRBJ2-7 | TRBD1 | TRBV4-2 | . | CASSQDVWDRTVRSEQYF | TGTGCCAGCAGCCAAGACGTCTGGGACAGGACCGTTCGAAGCGAGCAGTACTTC
TRBJ2-1 | TRBD2 | TRBV19 | . | CASSITGTRSDEQFF | TGTGCCAGTAGTATAACCGGGACTAGGAGCGATGAGCAGTTCTTC
TRBJ2-3 | . | TRBV7-2 | . | CASSLQAAGSTDTQYF | TGTGCCAGCAGCTTGCAGGCCGCAGGGAGCACAGATACGCAGTATTTT
TRBJ1-2 | . | TRBV6-5 | . | CASSYLTGSENGYTF | TGTGCCAGCAGTTACTTAACCGGGAGCGAGAATGGCTACACCTTC
TRBJ2-3 | TRBD2 | TRBV27 | once | CASSLLAGVNTDTQYF | TGTGCCAGCAGTTTACTAGCGGGAGTAAACACAGATACGCAGTATTTT